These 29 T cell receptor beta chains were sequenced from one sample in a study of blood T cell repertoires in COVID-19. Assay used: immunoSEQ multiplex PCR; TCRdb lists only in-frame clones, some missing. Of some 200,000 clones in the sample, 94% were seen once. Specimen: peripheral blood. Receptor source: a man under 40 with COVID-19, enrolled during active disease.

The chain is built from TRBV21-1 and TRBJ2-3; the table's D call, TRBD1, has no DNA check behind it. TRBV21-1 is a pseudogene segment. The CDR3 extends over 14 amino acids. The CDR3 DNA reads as TGTGCCAGCAAGGGGCCCGGCAGCACAGATACGCAGTATTTT. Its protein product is CASKGPGSTDTQYF.

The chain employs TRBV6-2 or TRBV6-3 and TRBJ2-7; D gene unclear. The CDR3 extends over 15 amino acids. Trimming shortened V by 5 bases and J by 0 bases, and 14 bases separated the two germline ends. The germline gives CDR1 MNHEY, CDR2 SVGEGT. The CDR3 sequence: CASSPRQKSSYEQYF. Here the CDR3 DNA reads TGTGCCAGCAGTCCCCGACAAAAAAGCTCCTACGAGCAGTACTTC.

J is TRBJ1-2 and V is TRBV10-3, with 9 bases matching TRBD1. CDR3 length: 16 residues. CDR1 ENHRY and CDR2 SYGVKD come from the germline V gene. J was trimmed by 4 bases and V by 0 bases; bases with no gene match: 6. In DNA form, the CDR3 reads TGTGCCATCAGTGAGTCCCGGGACAGGGCCCTCTATGGCTACACCTTC. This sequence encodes CAISESRDRALYGYTF.

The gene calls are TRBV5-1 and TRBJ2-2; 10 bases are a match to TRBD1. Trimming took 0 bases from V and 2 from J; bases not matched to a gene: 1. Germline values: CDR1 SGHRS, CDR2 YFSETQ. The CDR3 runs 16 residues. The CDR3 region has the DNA TGCGCCAGCAGCTTGGGGACAGGGGGAAACACCGGGGAGCTGTTTTTT. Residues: CASSLGTGGNTGELFF.

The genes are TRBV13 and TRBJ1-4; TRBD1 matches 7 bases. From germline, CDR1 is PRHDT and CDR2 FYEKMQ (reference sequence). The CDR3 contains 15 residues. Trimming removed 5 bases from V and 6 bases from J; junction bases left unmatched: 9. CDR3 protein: CASSLRTGADEKLFF. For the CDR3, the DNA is TGTGCCAGCAGCCTAAGGACAGGCGCCGATGAAAAACTGTTTTTT.

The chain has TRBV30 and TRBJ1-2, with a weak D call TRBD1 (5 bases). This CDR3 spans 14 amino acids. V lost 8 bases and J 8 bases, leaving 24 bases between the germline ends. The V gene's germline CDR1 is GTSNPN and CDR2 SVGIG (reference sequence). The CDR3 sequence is CASRPAGDWDGYTF. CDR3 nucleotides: TGTGCCAGCAGACCCGCGGGGGATTGGGACGGCTACACCTTC.

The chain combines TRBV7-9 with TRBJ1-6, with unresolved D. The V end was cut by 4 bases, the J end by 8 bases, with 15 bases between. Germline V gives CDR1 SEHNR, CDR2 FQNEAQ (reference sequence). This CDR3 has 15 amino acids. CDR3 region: CASSSLGGSDSPLHF. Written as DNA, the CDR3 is TGTGCCAGCAGCTCTCTGGGCGGGAGCGATTCACCCCTCCACTTT.

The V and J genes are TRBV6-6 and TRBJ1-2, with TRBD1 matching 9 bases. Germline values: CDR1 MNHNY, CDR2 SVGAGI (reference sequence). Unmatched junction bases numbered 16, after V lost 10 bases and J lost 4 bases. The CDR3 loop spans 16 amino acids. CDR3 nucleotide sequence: TGTGCCACCAGCTCCGGGACAGGGTTTAGTGGCTATGGCTACACCTTC. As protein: CATSSGTGFSGYGYTF.

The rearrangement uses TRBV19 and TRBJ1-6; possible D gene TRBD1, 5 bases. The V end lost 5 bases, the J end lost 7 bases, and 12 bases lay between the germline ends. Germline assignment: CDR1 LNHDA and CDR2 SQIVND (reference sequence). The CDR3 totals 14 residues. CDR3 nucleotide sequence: TGTGCCAGTAGTGTGGGCAGGGTAAATTCACCCCTCCACTTT. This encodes CASSVGRVNSPLHF.

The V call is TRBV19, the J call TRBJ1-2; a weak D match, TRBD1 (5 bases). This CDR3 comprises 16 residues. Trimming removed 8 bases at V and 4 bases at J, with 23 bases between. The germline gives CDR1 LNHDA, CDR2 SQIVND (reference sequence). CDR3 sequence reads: CASQIRVTERAYGYTF. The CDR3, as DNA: TGTGCCAGTCAAATCAGGGTTACGGAGAGAGCCTATGGCTACACCTTC.

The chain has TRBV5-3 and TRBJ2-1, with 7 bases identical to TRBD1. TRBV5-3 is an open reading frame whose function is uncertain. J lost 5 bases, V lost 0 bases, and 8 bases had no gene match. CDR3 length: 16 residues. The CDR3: CARSLELDRLHNEQFF. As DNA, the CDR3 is TGTGCCAGAAGCTTGGAACTGGACAGGCTACACAATGAGCAGTTCTTC.

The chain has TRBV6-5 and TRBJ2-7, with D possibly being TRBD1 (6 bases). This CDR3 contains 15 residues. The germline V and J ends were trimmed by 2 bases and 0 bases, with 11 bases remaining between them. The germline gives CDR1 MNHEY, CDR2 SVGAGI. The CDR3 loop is CASSYGGTVSYEQYF. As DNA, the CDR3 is TGTGCCAGCAGTTACGGGGGCACAGTCTCCTACGAGCAGTACTTC.

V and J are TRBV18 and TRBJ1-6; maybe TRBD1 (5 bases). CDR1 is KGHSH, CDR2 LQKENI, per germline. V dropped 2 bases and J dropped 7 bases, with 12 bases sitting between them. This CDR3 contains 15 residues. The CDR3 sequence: CASSPGASFNSPLHF. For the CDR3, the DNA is TGTGCCAGCTCACCAGGGGCAAGCTTCAATTCACCCCTCCACTTT.

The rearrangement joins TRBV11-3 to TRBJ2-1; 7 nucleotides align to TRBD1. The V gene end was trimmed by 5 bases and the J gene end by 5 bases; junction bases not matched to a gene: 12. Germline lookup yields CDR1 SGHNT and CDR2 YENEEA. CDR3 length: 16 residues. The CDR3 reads CASSRLTTGDNNEQFF. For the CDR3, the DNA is TGTGCCAGCAGCCGACTTACCACAGGGGACAACAATGAGCAGTTCTTC.

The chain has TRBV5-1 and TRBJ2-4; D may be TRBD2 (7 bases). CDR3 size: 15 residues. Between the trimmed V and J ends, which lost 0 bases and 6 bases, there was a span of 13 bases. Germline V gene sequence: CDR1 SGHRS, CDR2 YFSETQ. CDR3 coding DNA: TGCGCCAGCAGCTTGGGTGGGGGGGCCGGAAACATTCAGTACTTC. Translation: CASSLGGGAGNIQYF.

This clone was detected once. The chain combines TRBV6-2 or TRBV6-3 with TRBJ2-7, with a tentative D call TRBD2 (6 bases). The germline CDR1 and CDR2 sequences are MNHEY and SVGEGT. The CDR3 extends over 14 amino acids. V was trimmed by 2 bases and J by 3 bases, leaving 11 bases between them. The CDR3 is CASSYREISYEQYF. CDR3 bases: TGTGCCAGCAGTTACCGGGAGATTAGCTACGAGCAGTACTTC.

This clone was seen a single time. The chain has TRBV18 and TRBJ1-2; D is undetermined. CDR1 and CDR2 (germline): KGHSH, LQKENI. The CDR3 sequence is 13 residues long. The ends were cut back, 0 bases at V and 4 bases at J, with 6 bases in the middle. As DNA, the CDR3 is TGTGCCAGCTCACCACCGAACAGCTATGGCTACACCTTC. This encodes CASSPPNSYGYTF. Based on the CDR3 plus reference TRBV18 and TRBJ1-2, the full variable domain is NAGVMQNPRHLVRRRGQEARLRCSPMKGHSHVYWYRQLPEEGLKFMVYLQKENIIDESGMPKERFSAEFPKEGPSILRIQQVVRGDSAAYFCASSPPNSYGYTFGSGTRLTVV.

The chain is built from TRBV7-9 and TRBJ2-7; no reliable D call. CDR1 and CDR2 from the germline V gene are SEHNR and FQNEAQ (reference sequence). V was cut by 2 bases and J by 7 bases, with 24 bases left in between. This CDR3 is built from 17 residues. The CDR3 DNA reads TGTGCCAGCAGCTTAATGCCCCTAATGATAGGTTCAGGAGAGCAGTACTTC. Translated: CASSLMPLMIGSGEQYF. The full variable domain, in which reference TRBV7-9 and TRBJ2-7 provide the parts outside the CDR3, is DTGVSQNPRHKITKRGQNVTFRCDPISEHNRLYWYRQTLGQGPEFLTYFQNEAQLEKSRLLSDRFSAERPKGSFSTLEIQRTEQGDSAMYLCASSLMPLMIGSGEQYFGPGTRLTVT.

CDR3 sequence reads: CASSTSGTANYGYTF. The CDR3 nucleotides read TGTGCCAGCAGCACTTCCGGGACAGCTAACTATGGCTACACCTTC. V is TRBV7-9 and J is TRBJ1-2, with 7 positions matching TRBD1. Germline CDR1 and CDR2: SEHNR and FQNEAQ (reference sequence). The CDR3 is made up of 15 amino acids. With 5 bases clipped from V and 0 bases from J, the junction kept 6 bases outside the gene matches.

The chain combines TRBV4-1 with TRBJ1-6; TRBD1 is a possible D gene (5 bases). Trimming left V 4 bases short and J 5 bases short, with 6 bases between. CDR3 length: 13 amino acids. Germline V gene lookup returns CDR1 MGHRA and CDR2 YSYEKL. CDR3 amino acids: CASSPTDNSPLHF. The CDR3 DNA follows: TGCGCCAGCAGCCCGACAGATAATTCACCCCTCCACTTT.

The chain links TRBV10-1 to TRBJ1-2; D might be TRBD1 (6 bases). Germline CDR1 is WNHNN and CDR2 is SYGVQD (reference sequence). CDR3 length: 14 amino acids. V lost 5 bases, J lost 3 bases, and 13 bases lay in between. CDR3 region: CASSRGQWDYGYTF. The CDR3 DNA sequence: TGCGCCAGCAGTCGTGGACAGTGGGACTATGGCTACACCTTC.

Here the CDR3 reads CASDVLRTVGGYTF. The CDR3 region has the DNA TGTGCCAGCGATGTTCTCAGGACAGTCGGTGGCTACACCTTC. The gene calls are TRBV2 and TRBJ1-2, with D maybe TRBD1 (6 bases). Trimming shortened V by 8 bases and J by 7 bases, and 20 bases separated the two germline ends. CDR1 SNHLY and CDR2 FYNNEI come from the germline V gene. This CDR3 comprises 14 residues.

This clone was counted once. CDR3 sequence reads: CASTGTTYGYTF. CDR3 nucleotide sequence: TGTGCCAGTACGGGGACTACCTATGGCTACACCTTC. The chain joins TRBV19 to TRBJ1-2, with D possibly TRBD1 on 5 matching bases. V lost 7 bases and J 4 bases, leaving 10 bases between the germline ends. CDR3 size: 12 residues. CDR1 LNHDA and CDR2 SQIVND come from the germline V gene (reference sequence).

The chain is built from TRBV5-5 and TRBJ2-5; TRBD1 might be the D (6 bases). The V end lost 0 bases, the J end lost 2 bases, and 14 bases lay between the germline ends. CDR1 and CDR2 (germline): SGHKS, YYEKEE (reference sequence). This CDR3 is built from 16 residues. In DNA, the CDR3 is TGTGCCAGCAGCTTGGCCCCGACTGGACAGCAAGAGACCCAGTACTTC. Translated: CASSLAPTGQQETQYF. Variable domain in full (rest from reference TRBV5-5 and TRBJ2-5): DAGVTQSPTHLIKTRGQQVTLRCSPISGHKSVSWYQQVLGQGPQFIFQYYEKEERGRGNFPDRFSARQFPNYSSELNVNALLLGDSALYLCASSLAPTGQQETQYFGPGTRLLVL.

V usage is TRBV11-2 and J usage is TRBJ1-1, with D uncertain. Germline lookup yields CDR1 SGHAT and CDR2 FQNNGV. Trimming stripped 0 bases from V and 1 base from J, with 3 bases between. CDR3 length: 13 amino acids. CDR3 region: CASSLDRNTEAFF. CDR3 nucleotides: TGTGCCAGCAGCTTAGACCGGAACACTGAAGCTTTCTTT.

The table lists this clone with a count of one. The CDR3: CATSGPPSFNEQFF. The CDR3 region has the DNA TGTGCCACCTCCGGTCCTCCCTCATTCAATGAGCAGTTCTTC. This rearrangement joins TRBV18 to TRBJ2-1; D gene uncertain. This CDR3 spans 14 amino acids. CDR1 KGHSH and CDR2 LQKENI come from the germline V gene. V was cut by 10 bases and J by 6 bases, with 19 bases left in between. The variable domain in full, completed from reference TRBV18 and TRBJ2-1, reads NAGVMQNPRHLVRRRGQEARLRCSPMKGHSHVYWYRQLPEEGLKFMVYLQKENIIDESGMPKERFSAEFPKEGPSILRIQQVVRGDSAAYFCATSGPPSFNEQFFGPGTRLTVL.

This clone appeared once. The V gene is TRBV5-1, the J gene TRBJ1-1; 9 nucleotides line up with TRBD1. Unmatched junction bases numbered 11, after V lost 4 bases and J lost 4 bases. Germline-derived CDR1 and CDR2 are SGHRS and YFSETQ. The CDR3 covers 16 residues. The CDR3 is CASSPYEDRGGTEAFF. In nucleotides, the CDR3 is TGCGCCAGCAGCCCCTATGAGGACAGGGGAGGCACTGAAGCTTTCTTT.

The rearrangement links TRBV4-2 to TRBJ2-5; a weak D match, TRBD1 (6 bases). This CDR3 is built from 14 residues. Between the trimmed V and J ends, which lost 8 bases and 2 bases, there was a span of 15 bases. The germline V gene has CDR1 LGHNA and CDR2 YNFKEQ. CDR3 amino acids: CASSKAGTQETQYF. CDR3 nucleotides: TGTGCCAGCTCTAAGGCAGGGACACAAGAGACCCAGTACTTC.

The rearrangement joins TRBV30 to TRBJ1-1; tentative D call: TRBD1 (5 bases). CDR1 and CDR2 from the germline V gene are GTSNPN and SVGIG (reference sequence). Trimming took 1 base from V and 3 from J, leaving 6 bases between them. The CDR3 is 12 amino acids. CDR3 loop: CAWSGQYTEAFF. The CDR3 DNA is TGTGCCTGGAGTGGACAGTACACTGAAGCTTTCTTT. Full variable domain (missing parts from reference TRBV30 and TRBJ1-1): SQTIHQWPATLVQPVGSPLSLECTVEGTSNPNLYWYRQAAGRGLQLLFYSVGIGQISSEVPQNLSASRPQDRQFILSSKKLLLSDSGFYLCAWSGQYTEAFFGQGTRLTVV.